This TCR beta chain derives from a study of blood T cells in healthy people across ages. General observations from the study: Whereas aged donors had fewer naive CD4+ cells, long-lived donors had more of them and higher diversity.

Trimming stripped 0 bases from V and 0 bases from J, with 7 bases between. Germline CDR1 and CDR2: SGHRS and YFSETQ. The CDR3 is made up of 15 amino acids. On this clonotype: Its target is not known.

A J-beta primer mix and a sample-barcoded 5' primer were used in a second PCR of about 6 to 12 cycles. TCRdb itself ran the 5' RACE reads through MiXCR, one entry per CDR3 protein. The data contain around 710,000 distinct CDR3 sequences, roughly 47% of them singletons. The sequence derives from a woman aged 60 to 75 in good health. Specimen: blood. The chain has TRBV5-1 and TRBJ2-1; possible D gene TRBD1, 6 bases. The CDR3: CASSLADSSYNEQFF. The CDR3 region has the DNA TGCGCCAGCAGCTTGGCGGACAGCTCCTACAATGAGCAGTTCTTC.